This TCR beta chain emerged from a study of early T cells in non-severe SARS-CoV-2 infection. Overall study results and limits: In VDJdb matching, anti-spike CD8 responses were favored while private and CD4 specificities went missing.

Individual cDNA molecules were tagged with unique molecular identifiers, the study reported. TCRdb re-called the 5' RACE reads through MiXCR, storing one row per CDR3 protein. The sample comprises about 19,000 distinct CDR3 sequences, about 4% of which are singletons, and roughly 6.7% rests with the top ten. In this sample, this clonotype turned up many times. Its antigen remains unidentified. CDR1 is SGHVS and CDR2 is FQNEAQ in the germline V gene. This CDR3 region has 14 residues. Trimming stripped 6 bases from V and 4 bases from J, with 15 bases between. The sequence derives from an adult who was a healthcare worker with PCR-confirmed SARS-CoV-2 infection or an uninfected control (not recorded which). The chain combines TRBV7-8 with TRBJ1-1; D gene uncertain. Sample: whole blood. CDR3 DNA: TGTGCCAGCAGTTTCACTCGGTCCCTCACTGAAGCTTTCTTT. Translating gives CASSFTRSLTEAFF.